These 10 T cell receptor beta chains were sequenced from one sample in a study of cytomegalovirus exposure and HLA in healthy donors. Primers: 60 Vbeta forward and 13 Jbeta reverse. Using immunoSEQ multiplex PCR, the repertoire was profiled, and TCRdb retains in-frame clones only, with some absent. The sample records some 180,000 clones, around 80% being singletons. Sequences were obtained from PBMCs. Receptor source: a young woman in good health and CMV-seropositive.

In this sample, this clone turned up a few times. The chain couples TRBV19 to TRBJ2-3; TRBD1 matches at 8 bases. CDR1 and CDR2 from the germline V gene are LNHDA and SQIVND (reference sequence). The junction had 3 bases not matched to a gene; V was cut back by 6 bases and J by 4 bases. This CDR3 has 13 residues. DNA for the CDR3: TGTGCCAGTAGGGACAGGGTCGCAGATACGCAGTATTTT. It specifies CASRDRVADTQYF.

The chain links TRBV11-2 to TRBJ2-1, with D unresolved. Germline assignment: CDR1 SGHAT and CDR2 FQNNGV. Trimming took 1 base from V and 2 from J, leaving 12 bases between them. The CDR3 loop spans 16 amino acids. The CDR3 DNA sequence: TGTGCCAGCAGCTTAGGAGCGCCGGCGACCTACAATGAGCAGTTCTTC. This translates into CASSLGAPATYNEQFF.

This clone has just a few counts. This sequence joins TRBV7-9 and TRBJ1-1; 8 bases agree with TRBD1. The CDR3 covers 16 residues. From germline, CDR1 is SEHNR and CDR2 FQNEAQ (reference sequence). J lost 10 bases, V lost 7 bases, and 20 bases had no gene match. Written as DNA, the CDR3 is TGTGCCAGCACCTTGCTCGCCGTGGACAGGGACGGGCTAGCTTTCTTT. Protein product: CASTLLAVDRDGLAFF.

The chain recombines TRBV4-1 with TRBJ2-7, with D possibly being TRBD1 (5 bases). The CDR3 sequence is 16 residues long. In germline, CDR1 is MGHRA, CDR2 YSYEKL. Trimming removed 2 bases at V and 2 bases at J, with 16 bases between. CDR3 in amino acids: CASSQLRQHNTYEQYF. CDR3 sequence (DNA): TGCGCCAGCAGCCAACTCCGACAGCACAACACCTACGAGCAGTACTTC.

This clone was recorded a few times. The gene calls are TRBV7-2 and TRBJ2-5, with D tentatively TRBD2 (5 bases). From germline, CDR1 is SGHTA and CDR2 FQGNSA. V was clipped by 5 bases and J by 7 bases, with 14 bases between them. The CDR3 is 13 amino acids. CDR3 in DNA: TGTGCCAGCAGCCAAACTAGTACGACGACCCAGTACTTC. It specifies CASSQTSTTTQYF. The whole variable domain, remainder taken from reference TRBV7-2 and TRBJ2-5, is GAGVSQSPSNKVTEKGKDVELRCDPISGHTALYWYRQSLGQGLEFLIYFQGNSAPDKSGLPSDRFSAERTGGSVSTLTIQRTQQEDSAVYLCASSQTSTTTQYFGPGTRLLVL.

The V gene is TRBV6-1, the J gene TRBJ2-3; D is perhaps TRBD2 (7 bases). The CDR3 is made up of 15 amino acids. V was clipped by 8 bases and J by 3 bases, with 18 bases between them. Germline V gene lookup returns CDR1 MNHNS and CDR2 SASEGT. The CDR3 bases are TGTGCCAGCCTGGGAGGGGGGAGGTCAACAGATACGCAGTATTTT. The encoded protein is CASLGGGRSTDTQYF.

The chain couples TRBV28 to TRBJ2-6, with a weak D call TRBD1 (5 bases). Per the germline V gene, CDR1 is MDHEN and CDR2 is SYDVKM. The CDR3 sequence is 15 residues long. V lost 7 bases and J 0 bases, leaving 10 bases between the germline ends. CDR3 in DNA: TGTGCCAGCAACTCAGGGTTCTCTGGGGCCAACGTCCTGACTTTC. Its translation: CASNSGFSGANVLTF. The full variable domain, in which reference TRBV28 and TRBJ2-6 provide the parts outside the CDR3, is DVKVTQSSRYLVKRTGEKVFLECVQDMDHENMFWYRQDPGLGLRLIYFSYDVKMKEKGDIPEGYSVSREKKERFSLILESASTNQTSMYLCASNSGFSGANVLTFGAGSRLTVL.

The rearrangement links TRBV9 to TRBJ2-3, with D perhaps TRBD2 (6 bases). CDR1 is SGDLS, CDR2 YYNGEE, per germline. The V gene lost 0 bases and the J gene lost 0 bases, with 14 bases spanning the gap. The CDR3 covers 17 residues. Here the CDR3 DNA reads TGTGCCAGCAGCGTAGGGGTAGGGGACTCTAGCACAGATACGCAGTATTTT. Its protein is CASSVGVGDSSTDTQYF.

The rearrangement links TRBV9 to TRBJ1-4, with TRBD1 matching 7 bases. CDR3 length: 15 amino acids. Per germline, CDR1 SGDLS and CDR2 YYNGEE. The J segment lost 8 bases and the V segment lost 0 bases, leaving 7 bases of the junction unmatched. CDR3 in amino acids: CASSVDEGAGEKLFF. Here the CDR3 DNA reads TGTGCCAGCAGCGTAGATGAGGGGGCCGGGGAAAAACTGTTTTTT.

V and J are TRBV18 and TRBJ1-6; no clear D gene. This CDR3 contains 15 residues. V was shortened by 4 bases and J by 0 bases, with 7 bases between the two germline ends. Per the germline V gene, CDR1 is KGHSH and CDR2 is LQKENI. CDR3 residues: CASSREGSYNSPLHF. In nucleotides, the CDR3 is TGTGCCAGCTCACGGGAGGGCTCCTATAATTCACCCCTCCACTTT.